The sequence of this TCR beta chain was determined in a study of kidney transplant recipient with SARS-CoV-2 infection. This clonotype was seen repeatedly, ten times or more. CDR1 is MNHEY and CDR2 is SVGEGT in the germline V gene. Unmatched junction bases numbered 3, after V lost 2 bases and J lost 2 bases. CDR3 length: 16 residues. Each CDR3 protein gets one entry after TCRdb re-called the reads with MiXCR. In the table there are 250,000 or so distinct CDR3 sequences, 25% to 35% of which are singletons. The J gene is TRBJ2-7, the V gene TRBV6-2 or TRBV6-3; TRBD2 agrees at 13 bases. This TCR was recovered from a male patient in his 30s who had COVID-19 and was a kidney transplant recipient. The T cells may partly be graft donor cells. The sequences come from a blood sample, collected at baseline and on roughly day 110 from a kidney transplant recipient. CDR3 amino acids: CASSYRGTSGTYEQYF. CDR3 nucleotides: TGTGCCAGCAGTTACCGAGGGACTAGCGGGACCTACGAGCAGTACTTC.